The following is a T cell receptor beta chain sequence with its context. This entry is derived from a study of Graves' ophthalmopathy and Graves' hyperthyroidism. Germline lookup yields CDR1 SEHNR and CDR2 FQNEAQ (reference sequence). This CDR3 is 14 amino acids long. Trimming removed 1 base at V and 8 bases at J, with 14 bases between. RNA served as the template for amplifying TCR beta CDR3 regions. First-round RT-PCR used HTBI primers; second-round multiplex PCR followed. One entry per CDR3 protein, called by TCRdb with MiXCR from the multiplex PCR reads. The repertoire includes around 1,000,000 distinct CDR3 sequences, roughly 35% of them detected once, and 8.5% to 14% sits in the top ten.

V usage is TRBV7-9 and J usage is TRBJ1-2; TRBD1 might be the D (5 bases). The TCR was taken from an adult man with Graves' hyperthyroidism. Sequences were obtained from peripheral blood or thyroid tissue (not recorded which). CDR3 DNA sequence: TGTGCCAGCAGCTTAGAGGGGAGGGAGAGGGGCTACACCTTC. Its translation: CASSLEGRERGYTF.